The clone carrying this T cell receptor beta chain has more than one count but fewer than ten. Its specificity is not known. The sample is drawn from a study of Graves' ophthalmopathy and Graves' hyperthyroidism. All donors with ophthalmopathy were recorded as having moderate-to-severe activity, CAS ≥3, NOSPECS ≥4 and a duration under 3 months. Reliance was placed on clinical symptoms, serum thyroxine, TRAb, thyroid ultrasound and orbital computed tomography for diagnosis. Fresh peripheral blood (more than 9 ml) yielded the PBMCs. Study findings and constraints: Ophthalmopathy cases were distinguished from stable hyperthyroidism by a 13-signature model, reaching about 91% sensitivity and around 77% specificity.

The germline V and J ends were trimmed by 1 base and 3 bases, with 13 bases remaining between them. The CDR3 has 15 residues. Per the germline V gene, CDR1 is MNHNS and CDR2 is SASEGT. RNA transcripts provided the template for amplifying TCR beta CDR3 regions. RT-PCR with HTBI primers came first, then second-round multiplex PCR. MiXCR, applied by TCRdb to the multiplex PCR reads, yields one record per CDR3 protein. The top ten hold about 3.3% of the sample, which has approximately 640,000 distinct CDR3 sequences, over 40% seen once. The chain has TRBV6-1 and TRBJ2-7; no firm D call. What was sequenced was peripheral blood. This TCR was recovered from an adult man with Graves' ophthalmopathy. Here the CDR3 reads CASSEGPVTGYEQYF. The CDR3 nucleotides are TGTGCCAGCAGTGAAGGCCCCGTGACGGGCTACGAGCAGTACTTC.